This record looks at one TCR beta chain sequence and its context. What it binds is not known. This sample was included in a study of T cell responses to AZD1222 COVID-19 vaccine. Study outcomes and limitations: Spike-specific TCRs gained breadth and depth after people received two AZD1222 doses.

The V end lost 0 bases, the J end lost 4 bases, and 13 bases lay between the germline ends. This CDR3 spans 15 amino acids. CDR1 is GTSNPN and CDR2 is SVGIG in the germline V gene (reference sequence). Clones were read by immunoSEQ multiplex PCR, and TCRdb kept only the in-frame ones, dropping some. In the table there are roughly 120,000 clones, more than 80% of which are singletons. The source of this sequence is an adult who received the AZD1222 COVID-19 vaccine. The sample consisted of peripheral blood, taken 28 days after the second AZD1222 dose. The chain uses TRBV30 and TRBJ1-3; D gene uncertain. The CDR3 DNA reads TGTGCCTGGAGTGTACACCCGGACCGAGGAAACACCATATATTTT. Protein product: CAWSVHPDRGNTIYF. Supplemented by reference TRBV30 and TRBJ1-3, the full variable domain reads SQTIHQWPATLVQPVGSPLSLECTVEGTSNPNLYWYRQAAGRGLQLLFYSVGIGQISSEVPQNLSASRPQDRQFILSSKKLLLSDSGFYLCAWSVHPDRGNTIYFGEGSWLTVV.